This record covers a single T cell receptor beta chain. At the deep level, the assay was run. Clones were read by immunoSEQ multiplex PCR, and TCRdb kept only the in-frame ones, dropping some. The data contain about 2 million clones, approximately 94% of them singletons. This sample is drawn from a study of shared clonotypes between healthy human individuals. Study background: The donor group consisted of a couple of women and three men, aged 18 to 49.

CD45RO-negative, CCR7-positively selected cells formed the naive CD8 fraction, excluding terminally differentiated effector memory CD45RA+ cells. Donors comprised healthy HIV-negative adults lacking recent acute infections or vaccinations. The CDR3 sequence is 14 residues long. Deletions cut 3 bases from V and 10 bases from J, with 13 bases between. The V gene's germline CDR1 is MNHEY and CDR2 SMNVEV (reference sequence). This sequence was found in a young man in good health. The chain has TRBV27 and TRBJ1-6; D remains unclear. Sequencing was carried out using naive CD8+ T cells sorted from blood. The CDR3 DNA sequence: TGTGCCAGCAGTTTTGACTTCTGGGAATCACCCCTCCACTTT. Amino acid sequence: CASSFDFWESPLHF.